Only a few counts were recorded for the clone carrying this TCR beta chain. The data stem from a study of T-cell reconstitution after alpha-beta-depleted transplantation in children. Preparation of the TCRbeta library used unique molecular identifiers. TCRdb used MiXCR to reprocess the PCR reads, holding one entry per CDR3 protein. The table has about 640,000 distinct CDR3 sequences, around a sixth seen once; the top ten hold 1.1%. The CDR3 spans 15 residues. The V gene lost 0 bases and the J gene lost 3 bases, with 11 bases spanning the gap. Germline V gives CDR1 MNHEY, CDR2 SVGAGI. Sequenced here: PBMCs from the stem cell graft donor, sampled from the stem cell graft. The TCR comes from a human donor who donated a stem cell graft to a child with acute myeloid leukemia. The rearrangement uses TRBV6-5 and TRBJ2-5; D gene uncertain. The CDR3 nucleotides are TGTGCCAGCAGTTACTCATCCACACGAGAAGAGACCCAGTACTTC. Translating it yields CASSYSSTREETQYF.